This T cell receptor (beta chain) was recovered during a study of CD8 T cells in Susac syndrome. The ends were cut back, 5 bases at V and 4 bases at J, with 15 bases in the middle. The CDR3 sequence is 14 residues long. Germline loops: CDR1 MNHEY, CDR2 SMNVEV (reference sequence). This clonotype was observed a few times. The RNA, about 0.45 to 1 ug, was put through reverse transcription using random hexamers. With immunoSEQ multiplex PCR, TCR beta CDR3 was amplified across 54 Vbeta and 13 Jbeta. Each CDR3 protein gets one entry after TCRdb re-called the immunoSEQ multiplex PCR reads with MiXCR. The top ten clones hold around 0.49% of a sample with some 140,000 distinct CDR3 sequences, 65% to 90% of them seen once. Sequencing of TCR beta was carried out in blood CD8+ and CD4+ T cells.

This clonotype was obtained from a human donor with multiple sclerosis. The chain carries TRBV27 and TRBJ2-7; no definite D call. The specimen sequenced was CD8+ T cells from PBMCs. The CDR3: CASSLNLVGYEQYF. For the CDR3, the DNA is TGTGCCAGCAGTCTCAACCTGGTGGGTTACGAGCAGTACTTC.